What follows are 15 T cell receptor beta chains derived from one specimen sequenced in a study of cytomegalovirus exposure and HLA in healthy donors. PCR amplification relied on 60 Vbeta primers (plus 13 Jbeta primers). The assay was immunoSEQ multiplex PCR, and TCRdb's table has in-frame clones only and misses some. The data contain 150,000 or so clones, roughly 80% of them singletons. Sequencing input: PBMCs. The receptors originated from a male donor in good health and CMV-seronegative.

The rearrangement links TRBV9 to TRBJ2-1, with D tentatively TRBD1 (5 bases). Germline V gene data show CDR1 as SGDLS and CDR2 as YYNGEE. The CDR3 covers 14 residues. Trimming cost V 1 base and J 7 bases, with 12 bases left between them. CDR3 loop: CASSVKGLDNEQFF. The CDR3, as DNA: TGTGCCAGCAGCGTAAAGGGGTTGGATAATGAGCAGTTCTTC.

The chain links TRBV19 to TRBJ2-1; 12 bases match TRBD2. Germline CDR1 is LNHDA and CDR2 is SQIVND (reference sequence). This CDR3 is 14 amino acids long. J lost 9 bases, V lost 4 bases, and 4 bases had no gene match. CDR3 sequence (DNA): TGTGCCAGTAGTACGACTAGCGGGAGCAGTGAGCAGTTCTTC. Residues: CASSTTSGSSEQFF.

The chain links TRBV5-6 to TRBJ2-7; the match to TRBD2 covers 8 bases. Germline V gene sequence: CDR1 SGHDT, CDR2 YYEEEE. The CDR3 length is 16 residues. V lost 0 bases and J lost 2; bases outside the gene matches: 7. CDR3: CASSLGGPAGAYEQYF. The CDR3 nucleotides read TGTGCCAGCAGCTTGGGGGGGCCAGCGGGGGCCTACGAGCAGTACTTC. Drawing the rest from reference TRBV5-6 and TRBJ2-7, the complete variable domain is DAGVTQSPTHLIKTRGQQVTLRCSPKSGHDTVSWYQQALGQGPQFIFQYYEEEERQRGNFPDRFSGHQFPNYSSELNVNALLLGDSALYLCASSLGGPAGAYEQYFGPGTRLTVT.

The chain carries TRBV4-3 and TRBJ1-3; 9 bases fit TRBD1. The CDR3 runs 15 residues. Per germline, CDR1 LGHNA and CDR2 YSLEER. After removal of 1 base from V and 7 bases from J, the junction contained 5 bases not matched to a gene. CDR3 loop: CASSQGTGGGNTIYF. The CDR3, as DNA: TGCGCCAGCAGCCAAGGCACAGGGGGCGGCAACACCATATATTTT.

The chain carries TRBV2 and TRBJ2-1, with TRBD2 matching over 10 bases. J was trimmed by 2 bases and V by 5 bases; bases with no gene match: 6. In germline, CDR1 is SNHLY, CDR2 FYNNEI. The CDR3 is 16 residues long. DNA for the CDR3: TGTGCCAGCAGTCCCGCGGGACTAGCGCCCTACAATGAGCAGTTCTTC. Amino acids: CASSPAGLAPYNEQFF.

The chain is built from TRBV6-1 and TRBJ1-5, with 7 bases identical to TRBD1. The CDR3 loop spans 14 amino acids. With V trimmed by 1 base and J by 9 bases, 6 bases remained unmatched. Germline V gene lookup returns CDR1 MNHNS and CDR2 SASEGT. CDR3 in amino acids: CASSEDYRGRPQHF. DNA of the CDR3: TGTGCCAGCAGTGAAGACTACAGGGGAAGGCCCCAGCATTTT.

The chain combines TRBV13 with TRBJ1-1, with D hard to call. From germline, CDR1 is PRHDT and CDR2 FYEKMQ (reference sequence). This CDR3 region has 15 residues. Trimming took off 6 bases at V and 1 base at J, with 15 bases between the two ends. The CDR3 region has the DNA TGTGCCAGCAGGGTTGGGCAGATCCAGAACACTGAAGCTTTCTTT. Its translation is CASRVGQIQNTEAFF.

The V gene is TRBV27, the J gene TRBJ2-2, with D perhaps TRBD1 (5 bases). The germline V gene encodes CDR1 MNHEY and CDR2 SMNVEV (reference sequence). The CDR3 runs to 15 residues. V was shortened by 4 bases and J by 4 bases, with 13 bases between the two germline ends. CDR3 DNA sequence: TGTGCCAGCAGTTCTGGGGCACCGGGCACCGGGGAGCTGTTTTTT. Its protein is CASSSGAPGTGELFF.

The CDR3 bases are TGTGCCAGCAGTTACCAGGGGCGGGGGTACAATGAGCAGTTCTTC. Its translation: CASSYQGRGYNEQFF. The chain couples TRBV6-5 to TRBJ2-1; D possibly corresponds to TRBD2 (7 bases). V lost 2 bases to trimming and J lost 4 bases, with 12 bases between them. The CDR3 runs to 15 residues. Per germline, CDR1 MNHEY and CDR2 SVGAGI.

As for this clone: The CDR3 end shows no conserved phenylalanine or tryptophan, and so a read error is likely. The rearrangement links TRBV7-8 to TRBJ2-7; 11 bases are a match to TRBD2. After removal of 0 bases from V and 4 bases from J, the junction contained 2 bases not matched to a gene. This CDR3 is 15 amino acids long. Germline CDR1 is SGHVS and CDR2 is FQNEAQ. The CDR3 coding sequence is TGTGCCAGCAGCTTAGCACCTAGCGGGAGGTACGAGCAGTACCTC. Its translation is CASSLAPSGRYEQYL.

The rearrangement uses TRBV2 and TRBJ2-2, with unresolved D. V was trimmed by 6 bases and J by 0 bases, leaving 5 bases between them. CDR3 length: 13 amino acids. Germline values: CDR1 SNHLY, CDR2 FYNNEI. The CDR3 region is CASRSPNTGELFF. The CDR3 DNA reads as TGTGCCAGCAGAAGCCCGAACACCGGGGAGCTGTTTTTT.

The chain couples TRBV19 to TRBJ2-1, with TRBD2 matching over 8 bases. The CDR3 has 16 amino acids. Trimming took 3 bases from V and 5 from J; bases not matched to a gene: 9. Per germline, CDR1 LNHDA and CDR2 SQIVND (reference sequence). CDR3 nucleotides: TGTGCCAGTAGTATGTCTCTCGGGACTAGGAACAATGAGCAGTTCTTC. Translating gives CASSMSLGTRNNEQFF.

This chain connects TRBV18 to TRBJ2-5; perhaps TRBD2 as D (6 bases). V was trimmed by 2 bases and J by 4 bases, leaving 17 bases between them. This CDR3 is 16 amino acids long. Germline lookup yields CDR1 KGHSH and CDR2 LQKENI. DNA of the CDR3: TGTGCCAGCTCACCAAGTCGAGGGGTGGGAGGAGAGACCCAGTACTTC. Protein product: CASSPSRGVGGETQYF. Variable domain in full (rest from reference TRBV18 and TRBJ2-5): NAGVMQNPRHLVRRRGQEARLRCSPMKGHSHVYWYRQLPEEGLKFMVYLQKENIIDESGMPKERFSAEFPKEGPSILRIQQVVRGDSAAYFCASSPSRGVGGETQYFGPGTRLLVL.

This chain uses TRBV19 with TRBJ1-5; the match to TRBD1 covers 8 bases. CDR3 length: 15 amino acids. CDR1 and CDR2 (germline): LNHDA, SQIVND (reference sequence). J was trimmed by 1 base and V by 5 bases; bases with no gene match: 4. CDR3: CASSPRQGSNQPQHF. CDR3 in DNA: TGTGCCAGTAGTCCACGACAGGGGAGCAATCAGCCCCAGCATTTT. Drawing the rest from reference TRBV19 and TRBJ1-5, the complete variable domain is DGGITQSPKYLFRKEGQNVTLSCEQNLNHDAMYWYRQDPGQGLRLIYYSQIVNDFQKGDIAEGYSVSREKKESFPLTVTSAQKNPTAFYLCASSPRQGSNQPQHFGDGTRLSIL.

This chain links TRBV28 with TRBJ1-2, with a weak D call TRBD1 (5 bases). The CDR3 contains 12 residues. Trimming shortened V by 7 bases and J by 0 bases, and 6 bases separated the two germline ends. CDR1 is MDHEN, CDR2 SYDVKM, per germline. The CDR3: CASKDTNYGYTF. The CDR3 region has the DNA TGTGCCAGCAAGGACACTAACTATGGCTACACCTTC.